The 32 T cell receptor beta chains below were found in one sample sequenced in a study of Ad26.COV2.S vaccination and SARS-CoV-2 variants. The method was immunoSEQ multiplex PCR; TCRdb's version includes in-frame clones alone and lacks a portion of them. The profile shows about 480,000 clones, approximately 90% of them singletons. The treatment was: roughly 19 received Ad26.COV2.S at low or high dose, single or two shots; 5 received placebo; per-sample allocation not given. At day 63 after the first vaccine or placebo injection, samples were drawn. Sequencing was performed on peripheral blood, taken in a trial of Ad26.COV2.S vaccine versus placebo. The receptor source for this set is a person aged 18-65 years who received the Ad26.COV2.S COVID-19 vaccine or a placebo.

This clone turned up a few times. Written as DNA, the CDR3 is TGTGCCAGCAGTTTAATTAATTCACCCCTCCACTTT. Protein: CASSLINSPLHF. The V and J genes are TRBV12-3 or TRBV12-4 and TRBJ1-6; D call uncertain. The CDR3 has 12 residues. Trimming removed 2 bases at V and 6 bases at J, with 2 bases between.

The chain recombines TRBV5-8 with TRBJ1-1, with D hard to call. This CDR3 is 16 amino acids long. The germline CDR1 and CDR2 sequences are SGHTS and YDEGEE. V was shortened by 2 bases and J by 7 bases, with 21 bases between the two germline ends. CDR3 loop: CASSFRAGSGVLEAFF. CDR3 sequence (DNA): TGTGCCAGCAGCTTTAGAGCTGGCAGCGGAGTCCTTGAAGCTTTCTTT.

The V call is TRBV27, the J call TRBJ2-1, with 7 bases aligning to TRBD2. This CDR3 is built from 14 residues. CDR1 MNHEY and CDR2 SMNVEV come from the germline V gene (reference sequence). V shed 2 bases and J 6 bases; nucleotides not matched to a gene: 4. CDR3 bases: TGTGCCAGCAGTTTACTGTCTAGCGGCAATGAGCAGTTCTTC. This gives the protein CASSLLSSGNEQFF.

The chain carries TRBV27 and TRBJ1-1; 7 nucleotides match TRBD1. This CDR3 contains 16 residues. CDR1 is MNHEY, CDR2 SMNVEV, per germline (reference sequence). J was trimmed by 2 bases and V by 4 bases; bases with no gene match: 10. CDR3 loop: CASSSRTGRTNTEAFF. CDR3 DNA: TGTGCCAGCAGTTCTCGGACAGGCCGAACTAACACTGAAGCTTTCTTT.

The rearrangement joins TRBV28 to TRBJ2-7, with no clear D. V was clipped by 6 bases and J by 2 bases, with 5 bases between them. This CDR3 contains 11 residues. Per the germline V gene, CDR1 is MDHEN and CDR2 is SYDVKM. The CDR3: CASRDTYEQYF. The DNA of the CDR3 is TGTGCCAGCAGGGATACCTACGAGCAGTACTTC.

CDR3: CASSPTRTGGYGYTF. In DNA form, the CDR3 reads TGTGCCAGCAGCCCGACCCGGACAGGGGGCTATGGCTACACCTTC. V and J are TRBV3-1 (or the pseudogene TRBV3-2) and TRBJ1-2; 10 nucleotides align to TRBD1. CDR1 is LGHDT, CDR2 YNNKEL, per germline (reference sequence). This CDR3 region has 15 residues. V was clipped by 4 bases and J by 4 bases; unmatched bases: 6.

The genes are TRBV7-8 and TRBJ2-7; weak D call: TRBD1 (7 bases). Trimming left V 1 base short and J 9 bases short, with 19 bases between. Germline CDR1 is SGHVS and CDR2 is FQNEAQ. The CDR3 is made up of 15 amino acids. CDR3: CASSLGRRGDGRQYF. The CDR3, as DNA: TGTGCCAGCAGCTTAGGGCGCAGGGGGGACGGGAGGCAGTACTTC. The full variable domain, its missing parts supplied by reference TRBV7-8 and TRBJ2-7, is GAGVSQSPRYKVAKRGQDVALRCDPISGHVSLFWYQQALGQGPEFLTYFQNEAQLDKSGLPSDRFFAERPEGSVSTLKIQRTQQEDSAVYLCASSLGRRGDGRQYFGPGTRLTVT.

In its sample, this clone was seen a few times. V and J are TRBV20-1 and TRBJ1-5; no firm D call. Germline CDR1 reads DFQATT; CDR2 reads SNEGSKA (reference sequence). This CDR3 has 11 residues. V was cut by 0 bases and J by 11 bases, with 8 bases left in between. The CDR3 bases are TGCAGTGCTAGAGAATCCCGGGCCCAGCATTTT. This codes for CSARESRAQHF.

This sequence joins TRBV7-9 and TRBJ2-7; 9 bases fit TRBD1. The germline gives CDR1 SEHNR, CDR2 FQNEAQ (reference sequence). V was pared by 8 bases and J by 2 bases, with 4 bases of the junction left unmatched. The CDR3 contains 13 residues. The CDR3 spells CASSGTGTYEQYF. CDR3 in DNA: TGTGCCAGCTCCGGGACAGGGACCTACGAGCAGTACTTC.

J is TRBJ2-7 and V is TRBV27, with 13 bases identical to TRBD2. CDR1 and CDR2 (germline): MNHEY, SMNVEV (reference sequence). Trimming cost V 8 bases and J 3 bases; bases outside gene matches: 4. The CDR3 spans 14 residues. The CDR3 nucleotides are TGTGCCAGCCCGAGGACTAGCGGGAGCTACGAGCAGTACTTC. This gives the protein CASPRTSGSYEQYF.

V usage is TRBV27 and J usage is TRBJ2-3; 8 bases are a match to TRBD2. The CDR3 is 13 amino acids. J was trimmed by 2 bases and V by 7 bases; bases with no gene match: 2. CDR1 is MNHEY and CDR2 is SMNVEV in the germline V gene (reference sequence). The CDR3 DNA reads TGTGCCAGCACTAGCGGGTTCACAGATACGCAGTATTTT. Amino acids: CASTSGFTDTQYF.

DNA of the CDR3: TGTGCCAGCAGTGATGTGGGCTACCAAGAGACCCAGTACTTC. Amino acid sequence: CASSDVGYQETQYF. The J gene is TRBJ2-5, the V gene TRBV2; D is unclear. Trimming shortened V by 3 bases and J by 0 bases, and 8 bases separated the two germline ends. CDR1 and CDR2 (germline): SNHLY, FYNNEI. The CDR3 is 14 residues long.

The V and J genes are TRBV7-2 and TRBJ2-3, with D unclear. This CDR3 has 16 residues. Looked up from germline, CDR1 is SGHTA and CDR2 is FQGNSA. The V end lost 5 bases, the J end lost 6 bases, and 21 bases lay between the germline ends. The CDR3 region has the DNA TGTGCCAGCAGCGATTTGGCTACGTCCCGATTTGATACGCAGTATTTT. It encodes CASSDLATSRFDTQYF.

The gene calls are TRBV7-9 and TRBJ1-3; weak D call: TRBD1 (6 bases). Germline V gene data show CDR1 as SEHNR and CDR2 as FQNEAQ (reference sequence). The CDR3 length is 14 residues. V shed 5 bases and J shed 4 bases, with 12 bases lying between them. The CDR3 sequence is CASSGNDRGNTIYF. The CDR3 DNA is TGTGCCAGCAGCGGAAACGACAGGGGAAACACCATATATTTT.

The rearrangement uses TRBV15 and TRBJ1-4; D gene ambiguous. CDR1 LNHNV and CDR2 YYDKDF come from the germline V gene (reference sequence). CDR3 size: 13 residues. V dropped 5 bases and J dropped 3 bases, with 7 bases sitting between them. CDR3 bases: TGTGCCACCAGCGTCACCCCTAATGAAAAACTGTTTTTT. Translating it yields CATSVTPNEKLFF.

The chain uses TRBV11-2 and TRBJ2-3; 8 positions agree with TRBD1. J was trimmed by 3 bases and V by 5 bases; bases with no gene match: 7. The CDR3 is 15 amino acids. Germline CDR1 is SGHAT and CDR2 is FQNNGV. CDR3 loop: CASSGGRQGTDTQYF. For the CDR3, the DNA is TGTGCCAGCAGCGGGGGGAGACAGGGGACAGATACGCAGTATTTT. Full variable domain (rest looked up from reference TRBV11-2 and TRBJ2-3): EAGVAQSPRYKIIEKRQSVAFWCNPISGHATLYWYQQILGQGPKLLIQFQNNGVVDDSQLPKDRFSAERLKGVDSTLKIQPAKLEDSAVYLCASSGGRQGTDTQYFGPGTRLTVL.

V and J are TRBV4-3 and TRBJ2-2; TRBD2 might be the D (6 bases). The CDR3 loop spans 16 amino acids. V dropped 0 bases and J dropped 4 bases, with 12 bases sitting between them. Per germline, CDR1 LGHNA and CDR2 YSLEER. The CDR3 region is CASSQDGGGFTGELFF. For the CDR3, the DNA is TGCGCCAGCAGCCAAGACGGGGGAGGCTTCACCGGGGAGCTGTTTTTT.

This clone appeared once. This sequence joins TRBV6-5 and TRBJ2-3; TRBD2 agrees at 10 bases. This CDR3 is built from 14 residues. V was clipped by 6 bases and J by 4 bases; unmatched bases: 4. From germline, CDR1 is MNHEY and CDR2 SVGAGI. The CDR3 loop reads CASRSSGSPDTQYF. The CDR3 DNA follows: TGTGCCAGCAGATCTAGCGGGAGCCCAGATACGCAGTATTTT.

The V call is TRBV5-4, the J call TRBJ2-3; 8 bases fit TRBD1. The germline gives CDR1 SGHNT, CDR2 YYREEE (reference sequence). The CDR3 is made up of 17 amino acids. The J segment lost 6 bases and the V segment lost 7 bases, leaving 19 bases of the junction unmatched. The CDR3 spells CASARPDRAGGPDTQYF. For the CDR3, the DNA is TGTGCCAGCGCCCGGCCGGACAGGGCCGGCGGCCCGGATACGCAGTATTTT.

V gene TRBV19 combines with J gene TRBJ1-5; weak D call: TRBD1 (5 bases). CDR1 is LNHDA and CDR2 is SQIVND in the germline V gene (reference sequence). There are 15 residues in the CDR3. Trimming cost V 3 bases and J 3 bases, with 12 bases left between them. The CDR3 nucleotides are TGTGCCAGTAGTATGGGGCAGGGTTCCAATCAGCCCCAGCATTTT. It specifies CASSMGQGSNQPQHF.

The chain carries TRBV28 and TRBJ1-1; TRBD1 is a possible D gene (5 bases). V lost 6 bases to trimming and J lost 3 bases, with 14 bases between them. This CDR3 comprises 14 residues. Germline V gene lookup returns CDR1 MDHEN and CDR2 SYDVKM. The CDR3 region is CASSPPGGHTEAFF. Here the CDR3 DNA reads TGTGCCAGCAGCCCCCCCGGGGGACACACTGAAGCTTTCTTT.

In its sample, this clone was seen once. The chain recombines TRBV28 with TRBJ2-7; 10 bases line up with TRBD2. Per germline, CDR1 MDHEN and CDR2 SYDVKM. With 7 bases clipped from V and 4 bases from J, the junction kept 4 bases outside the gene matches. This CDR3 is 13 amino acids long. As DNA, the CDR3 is TGTGCCAGCACCCTAGCGGGAGCGTACGAGCAGTACTTC. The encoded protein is CASTLAGAYEQYF.

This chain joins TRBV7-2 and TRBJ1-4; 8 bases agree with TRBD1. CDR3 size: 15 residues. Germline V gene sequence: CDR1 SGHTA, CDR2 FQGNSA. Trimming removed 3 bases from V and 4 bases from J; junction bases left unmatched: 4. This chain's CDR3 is CASSFTGGVNEKLFF. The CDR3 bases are TGTGCCAGCAGCTTTACAGGGGGAGTTAATGAAAAACTGTTTTTT.

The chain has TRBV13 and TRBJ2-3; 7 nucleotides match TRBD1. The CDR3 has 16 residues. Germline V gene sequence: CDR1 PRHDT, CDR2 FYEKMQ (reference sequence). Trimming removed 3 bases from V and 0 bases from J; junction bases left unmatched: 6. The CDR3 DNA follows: TGTGCCAGCAGCTTGGCCGGGACAGTAAGCACAGATACGCAGTATTTT. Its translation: CASSLAGTVSTDTQYF.

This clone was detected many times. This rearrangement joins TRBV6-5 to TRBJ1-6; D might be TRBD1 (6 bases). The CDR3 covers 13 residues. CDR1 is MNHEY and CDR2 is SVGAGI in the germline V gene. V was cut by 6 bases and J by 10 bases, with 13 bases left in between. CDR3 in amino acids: CASRNRDASPLHF. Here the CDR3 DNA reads TGTGCCAGCAGGAACAGGGACGCCTCACCCCTCCACTTT.

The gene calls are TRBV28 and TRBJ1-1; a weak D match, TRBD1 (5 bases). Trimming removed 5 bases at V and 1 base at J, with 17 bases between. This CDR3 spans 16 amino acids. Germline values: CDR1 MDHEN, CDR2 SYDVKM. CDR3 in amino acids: CASSAPLGTQNTEAFF. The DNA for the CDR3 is TGTGCCAGCAGTGCCCCCCTCGGGACGCAGAACACTGAAGCTTTCTTT.

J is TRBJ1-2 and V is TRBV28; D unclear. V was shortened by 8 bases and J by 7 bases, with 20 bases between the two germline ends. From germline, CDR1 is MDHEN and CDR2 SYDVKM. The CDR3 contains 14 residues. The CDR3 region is CASRPVWAEGGYTF. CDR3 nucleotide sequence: TGTGCCAGCCGTCCCGTTTGGGCGGAGGGTGGCTACACCTTC.

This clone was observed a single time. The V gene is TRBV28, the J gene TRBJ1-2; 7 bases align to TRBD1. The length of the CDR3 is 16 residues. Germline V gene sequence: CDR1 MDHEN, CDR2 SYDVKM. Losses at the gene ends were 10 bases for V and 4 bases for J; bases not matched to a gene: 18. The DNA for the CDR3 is TGTGCCACCCTAGTCGGGACCGATCGGGACAGCTATGGCTACACCTTC. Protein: CATLVGTDRDSYGYTF.

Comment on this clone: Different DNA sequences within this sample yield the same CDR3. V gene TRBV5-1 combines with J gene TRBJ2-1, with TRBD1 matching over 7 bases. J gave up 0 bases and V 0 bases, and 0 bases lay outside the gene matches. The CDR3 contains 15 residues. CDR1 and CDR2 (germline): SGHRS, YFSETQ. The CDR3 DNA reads TGCGCCAGCAGCTTGGACAGGGGCTCCTACAATGAGCAGTTCTTC. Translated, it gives CASSLDRGSYNEQFF.

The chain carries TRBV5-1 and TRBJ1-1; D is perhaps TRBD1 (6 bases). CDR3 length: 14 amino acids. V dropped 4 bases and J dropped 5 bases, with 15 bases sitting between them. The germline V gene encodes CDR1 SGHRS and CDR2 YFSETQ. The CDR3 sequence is CASSLGQGRTEAFF. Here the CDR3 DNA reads TGCGCCAGCAGCCTGGGGCAGGGGAGGACTGAAGCTTTCTTT.

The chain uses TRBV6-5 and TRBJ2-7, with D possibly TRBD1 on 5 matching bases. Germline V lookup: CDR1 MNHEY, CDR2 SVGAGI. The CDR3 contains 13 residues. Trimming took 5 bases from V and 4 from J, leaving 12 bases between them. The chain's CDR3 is CASSRQFDYEQYF. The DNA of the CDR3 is TGTGCCAGCAGTAGACAGTTTGATTACGAGCAGTACTTC.

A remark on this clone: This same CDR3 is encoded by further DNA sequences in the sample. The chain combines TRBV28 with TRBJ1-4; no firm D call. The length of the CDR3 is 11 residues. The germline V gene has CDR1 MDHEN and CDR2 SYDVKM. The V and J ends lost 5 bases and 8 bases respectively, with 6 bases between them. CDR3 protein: CASSRTEKLFF. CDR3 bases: TGTGCCAGCAGTAGGACCGAAAAACTGTTTTTT.